Each of the 27 T cell receptor beta chains below was sequenced from the same sample in a study of shared clonotypes between healthy human individuals. This table comes from immunoSEQ multiplex PCR, and its TCRdb copy is limited to in-frame clones, with some not included. The table lists approximately 2.4 million clones, about 94% of them singletons, with around 0.13% in the top ten. Specimen: naive CD4+ T cells sorted from blood. The subset is: CD45RA+ positively selected. The receptor set was obtained from a man younger than 35 in good health.

The chain combines TRBV9 with TRBJ2-7, with 11 bases that match TRBD2. The CDR3 loop spans 15 amino acids. Trimming at V came to 2 bases and at J to 3 bases, leaving 4 bases not matched to a gene. Germline values: CDR1 SGDLS, CDR2 YYNGEE. CDR3 in amino acids: CASSVEGLAVYEQYF. The CDR3 coding sequence is TGTGCCAGCAGCGTCGAGGGACTAGCGGTCTACGAGCAGTACTTC.

The chain recombines TRBV28 with TRBJ1-6, with a tentative D call TRBD1 (6 bases). The CDR3 length is 14 residues. Trimming pared 8 bases from V and 9 bases from J, leaving 17 bases between. Germline V gene sequence: CDR1 MDHEN, CDR2 SYDVKM. Here the CDR3 DNA reads TGTGCCAGCGGCAACAGGGAAAATGTTTCACCCCTCCACTTT. It encodes CASGNRENVSPLHF.

The rearrangement links TRBV6-5 to TRBJ2-7; 7 bases are a match to TRBD2. This CDR3 is 15 amino acids long. The trim removed 6 bases at V and 0 bases at J, leaving 8 bases unmatched. Germline V CDR1 and CDR2: MNHEY, SVGAGI. In DNA form, the CDR3 reads TGTGCCAGCAGCCCTGAGCGGGACTACTCCTACGAGCAGTACTTC. This sequence encodes CASSPERDYSYEQYF.

For this clone: Compared with germline, one end of the junction differs, possibly owing to a read error. The V gene is TRBV2, the J gene TRBJ2-1; a possible D gene is TRBD1 (5 bases). CDR1 and CDR2 (germline): SNHLY, FYNNEI. This CDR3 spans 13 amino acids. Written as DNA, the CDR3 is TGTGCCAGCAGGGAAGACAGACACAATGAGCAGTTCTTC. Translation gives CASREDRHNEQFF. Using reference TRBV2 and TRBJ2-1 for the parts outside the CDR3, the full variable domain is EPEVTQTPSHQVTQMGQEVILRCVPISNHLYFYWYRQILGQKVEFLVSFYNNEISEKSEIFDDQFSVERPDGSNFTLKIRSTKLEDSAMYFCASREDRHNEQFFGPGTRLTVL.

The chain has TRBV6-4 and TRBJ2-1; 9 nucleotides match TRBD2. CDR3 length equals 13 residues. Germline CDR1 MRHNA, CDR2 SNTAGT. The ends lost 5 bases at V and 10 bases at J; junction bases unmatched: 6. CDR3 sequence (DNA): TGTGCCAGCAGTAGGCGGGAGGGCCTAGAGCAGTTCTTC. Its protein product is CASSRREGLEQFF.

This chain connects TRBV4-3 to TRBJ1-1; no clear D. Deletions cut 2 bases from V and 4 bases from J, with 17 bases between. The CDR3 has 16 amino acids. CDR1 and CDR2 from the germline V gene are LGHNA and YSLEER. This CDR3 reads CASSQQWASDRTEAFF. The CDR3 bases are TGCGCCAGCAGCCAACAGTGGGCCTCCGATCGCACTGAAGCTTTCTTT.

The rearrangement links TRBV9 to TRBJ1-4, with D uncertain. The CDR3 is 15 amino acids. Trimming cost V 4 bases and J 3 bases, with 13 bases left between them. Looked up from germline, CDR1 is SGDLS and CDR2 is YYNGEE. The CDR3 sequence: CASSSRNGPNEKLFF. Written as DNA, the CDR3 is TGTGCCAGCAGCTCCCGTAATGGGCCTAATGAAAAACTGTTTTTT.

V and J are TRBV21-1 and TRBJ2-3; the D call TRBD2 from the table was never checked on the DNA. TRBV21-1 is a recognized pseudogene. This CDR3 comprises 15 residues. CDR3 residues: CASSKGGTRADTQYF. In DNA form, the CDR3 reads TGTGCCAGCAGCAAAGGCGGGACCAGGGCAGATACGCAGTATTTT.

The CDR3 DNA reads TGTGCCAGCAGCTTGGTGGGACCCAACTATGGCTACACCTTC. Encoded protein: CASSLVGPNYGYTF. The chain links TRBV5-4 to TRBJ1-2, with D possibly TRBD1 on 5 matching bases. There are 14 residues in the CDR3. Trimming removed 0 bases at V and 2 bases at J, with 8 bases between. Germline V gene data show CDR1 as SGHNT and CDR2 as YYREEE (reference sequence).

The chain joins TRBV19 to TRBJ1-2; 9 nucleotides agree with TRBD1. With 7 bases clipped from V and 8 bases from J, the junction kept 8 bases outside the gene matches. This CDR3 has 13 amino acids. Germline V gives CDR1 LNHDA, CDR2 SQIVND (reference sequence). The CDR3 sequence: CASTPDRGGGYTF. The CDR3 DNA reads as TGTGCCAGTACCCCGGACAGGGGCGGCGGCTACACCTTC.

Notes on this clone: The sample holds other DNA sequences that translate to the same CDR3. The gene calls are TRBV2 and TRBJ2-3; D is possibly TRBD1 or TRBD2 (5 bases each). Germline values: CDR1 SNHLY, CDR2 FYNNEI. The ends were cut back, 8 bases at V and 8 bases at J, with 8 bases in the middle. This CDR3 is built from 10 residues. This CDR3 reads CASSGGTQYF. CDR3 in DNA: TGTGCCAGCTCTGGGGGTACGCAGTATTTT.

This chain connects TRBV5-5 to TRBJ1-2; D perhaps matches TRBD1 (5 bases). Germline assignment: CDR1 SGHKS and CDR2 YYEKEE (reference sequence). The CDR3 is 16 amino acids. The V end was cut by 5 bases, the J end by 2 bases, with 19 bases between. The CDR3 here is CASSFDRTGINYGYTF. The CDR3 DNA reads as TGTGCCAGCAGTTTTGACAGAACCGGAATCAACTATGGCTACACCTTC.

The V call is TRBV6-5, the J call TRBJ2-5, with TRBD2 matching over 12 bases. The ends lost 2 bases at V and 7 bases at J; junction bases unmatched: 8. This CDR3 region has 16 residues. Germline CDR1 MNHEY, CDR2 SVGAGI. The CDR3 region has the DNA TGTGCCAGCAGTTACGTACTAGCGGGAGGCAGGGGGACCCAGTACTTC. Translating it yields CASSYVLAGGRGTQYF.

This clone was detected only once. The chain combines TRBV9 with TRBJ2-1, with no clear D. The CDR3 spans 19 residues. Deletions cut 1 base from V and 4 bases from J, with 24 bases between. Germline V gene data show CDR1 as SGDLS and CDR2 as YYNGEE. CDR3 amino acids: CASSVQTRVRGDTYNEQFF. The CDR3 nucleotides are TGTGCCAGCAGCGTACAGACCCGGGTTCGCGGAGATACTTACAATGAGCAGTTCTTC.

This clone was recorded only once. CDR3 coding DNA: TGTGCCAGCCTGGCAGGGGATGAAAAACTGTTTTTT. Encoded protein: CASLAGDEKLFF. The chain has TRBV5-5 and TRBJ1-4, with D possibly TRBD1 on 6 matching bases. V dropped 7 bases and J dropped 6 bases, with 10 bases sitting between them. This CDR3 has 12 amino acids. Germline V gene sequence: CDR1 SGHKS, CDR2 YYEKEE (reference sequence).

This clone was detected once. The chain uses TRBV2 and TRBJ2-3, with D possibly matching TRBD1 (6 bases). The ends were cut back, 5 bases at V and 6 bases at J, with 15 bases in the middle. Germline V lookup: CDR1 SNHLY, CDR2 FYNNEI. This CDR3 has 14 residues. This CDR3 reads CASSQGQSWDTQYF. CDR3 sequence (DNA): TGTGCCAGCAGTCAAGGACAGAGCTGGGATACGCAGTATTTT.

The V and J genes are TRBV28 and TRBJ1-1; D is ambiguous. Trimming removed 6 bases at V and 0 bases at J, with 5 bases between. From germline, CDR1 is MDHEN and CDR2 SYDVKM. The CDR3 extends over 12 amino acids. The CDR3 reads CASRLVNTEAFF. CDR3 DNA: TGTGCCAGCAGACTAGTGAACACTGAAGCTTTCTTT.

The rearrangement joins TRBV5-1 to TRBJ1-2, with 7 bases lining up with TRBD1. The germline CDR1 and CDR2 sequences are SGHRS and YFSETQ. CDR3 length equals 15 residues. V lost 3 bases to trimming and J lost 4 bases; unmatched junction nucleotides: 9. CDR3 coding DNA: TGCGCCAGCAGCTCTCCGGGACAGCAGATCTATGGCTACACCTTC. Translated: CASSSPGQQIYGYTF.

V gene TRBV27 combines with J gene TRBJ2-7, with D tentatively TRBD1 (5 bases). Trimming shortened V by 2 bases and J by 2 bases, and 10 bases separated the two germline ends. The CDR3 consists of 14 residues. Germline values: CDR1 MNHEY, CDR2 SMNVEV (reference sequence). The CDR3 here is CASSLGHLTYEQYF. CDR3 in DNA: TGTGCCAGCAGTTTAGGACACCTAACCTACGAGCAGTACTTC.

V gene TRBV4-1 combines with J gene TRBJ2-7, with a tentative D call TRBD1 (6 bases). Germline V CDR1 and CDR2: MGHRA, YSYEKL. Trimming left V 3 bases short and J 4 bases short, with 7 bases between. The CDR3 contains 12 residues. The CDR3: CASSQRGYEQYF. Here the CDR3 DNA reads TGCGCCAGCAGCCAGAGGGGGTACGAGCAGTACTTC.

This rearrangement joins TRBV7-2 to TRBJ2-7, with 8 positions matching TRBD2. V was clipped by 5 bases and J by 1 base; unmatched bases: 7. This CDR3 has 15 residues. The germline V gene encodes CDR1 SGHTA and CDR2 FQGNSA. This CDR3 reads CASSPTSGLSYEQYF. Here the CDR3 DNA reads TGTGCCAGCAGCCCCACTAGCGGTCTTTCCTACGAGCAGTACTTC.

The chain carries TRBV6-5 and TRBJ2-1, with 7 bases that match TRBD2. The germline V gene has CDR1 MNHEY and CDR2 SVGAGI. The CDR3 loop spans 15 amino acids. V lost 5 bases to trimming and J lost 1 base; unmatched junction nucleotides: 5. The CDR3 protein is CASSPSRGSYNEQFF. The CDR3 nucleotides read TGTGCCAGCAGTCCCTCGCGGGGGTCCTACAATGAGCAGTTCTTC.

The chain carries TRBV10-3 and TRBJ2-3; the match to TRBD2 covers 11 bases. There are 15 residues in the CDR3. Unmatched junction bases numbered 3, after V lost 5 bases and J lost 2 bases. Germline CDR1 reads ENHRY; CDR2 reads SYGVKD. CDR3 protein: CAISLSGRATDTQYF. In DNA form, the CDR3 reads TGTGCCATCAGTCTTAGCGGGAGGGCCACAGATACGCAGTATTTT.

Regarding this clone: Other DNA sequences of this sample code for an identical CDR3. This chain links TRBV10-3 with TRBJ2-5, with D possibly TRBD1 on 5 matching bases. The CDR3 runs to 13 residues. Germline V gene data show CDR1 as ENHRY and CDR2 as SYGVKD. Deletions cut 2 bases from V and 1 base from J, with 5 bases between. CDR3 sequence: CAISEGAQETQYF. The CDR3 bases are TGTGCCATCAGTGAGGGGGCCCAAGAGACCCAGTACTTC.

This clone was recorded a few times. The gene calls are TRBV6-6 and TRBJ2-3; D unresolved. This CDR3 comprises 12 residues. Germline CDR1 reads MNHNY; CDR2 reads SVGAGI (reference sequence). Between the trimmed V and J ends, which lost 4 bases and 5 bases, there was a span of 7 bases. CDR3 loop: CASSLTGDTQYF. The CDR3, as DNA: TGTGCCAGCAGTTTAACGGGAGATACGCAGTATTTT.

The chain combines TRBV6-6 with TRBJ1-4; D unresolved. The CDR3 loop spans 15 amino acids. The V end lost 5 bases, the J end lost 0 bases, and 10 bases lay between the germline ends. CDR1 is MNHNY and CDR2 is SVGAGI in the germline V gene (reference sequence). CDR3 protein: CASSGTQATNEKLFF. CDR3 in DNA: TGTGCCAGCAGTGGTACGCAAGCAACTAATGAAAAACTGTTTTTT.

CDR3 DNA sequence: TGTGCCGGGGAGGGGGGAGAGACCCAGTACTTC. Its translation: CAGEGGETQYF. The chain uses TRBV7-9 and TRBJ2-5, with a tentative D call TRBD2 (7 bases). CDR1 and CDR2 (germline): SEHNR, FQNEAQ (reference sequence). CDR3 length equals 11 residues. V lost 11 bases and J lost 4, with 11 bases in between.